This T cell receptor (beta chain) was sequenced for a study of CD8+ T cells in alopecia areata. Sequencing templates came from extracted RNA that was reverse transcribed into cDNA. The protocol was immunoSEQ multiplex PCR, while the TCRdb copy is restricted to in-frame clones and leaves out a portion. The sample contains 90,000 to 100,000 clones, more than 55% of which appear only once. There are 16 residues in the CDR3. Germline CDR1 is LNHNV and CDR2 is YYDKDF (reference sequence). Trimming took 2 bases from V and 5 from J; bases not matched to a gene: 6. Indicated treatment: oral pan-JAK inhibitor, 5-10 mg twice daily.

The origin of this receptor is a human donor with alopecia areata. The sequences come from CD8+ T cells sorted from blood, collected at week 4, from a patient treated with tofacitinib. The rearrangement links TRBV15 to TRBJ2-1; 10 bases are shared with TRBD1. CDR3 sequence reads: CATSRYRDRGNNEQFF. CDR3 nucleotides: TGTGCCACCAGCAGATACCGGGACAGGGGTAACAATGAGCAGTTCTTC.